Following are 25 T cell receptor beta chains from one sample sequenced in a study of shared clonotypes between healthy human individuals. The repertoire was sequenced with immunoSEQ multiplex PCR; TCRdb's copy has only in-frame clones and lacks some. The sample holds around 620,000 clones, about 95% seen once. As defined, naive CD8 cells were CD45RO-negative and positively selected for CCR7, with terminally differentiated effector memory CD45RA+ cells excluded. The sample taken for sequencing was naive CD8+ T cells sorted from blood. All receptors derive from a woman aged 30 to 39 in good health.

This rearrangement joins TRBV15 to TRBJ2-7; TRBD2 matches 7 bases. V gave up 0 bases and J gave up 0 bases; unmatched junction bases: 8. Germline assignment: CDR1 LNHNV and CDR2 YYDKDF (reference sequence). The CDR3 sequence is 17 residues long. Written as DNA, the CDR3 is TGTGCCACCAGCAGAGATGCGGCGGGAGTGCTCTCCTACGAGCAGTACTTC. Residues: CATSRDAAGVLSYEQYF.

V is TRBV7-9 and J is TRBJ2-7, with TRBD1 identical over 8 bases. Per the germline V gene, CDR1 is SEHNR and CDR2 is FQNEAQ (reference sequence). The CDR3 has 12 residues. V was clipped by 5 bases and J by 6 bases; unmatched bases: 3. DNA for the CDR3: TGTGCCAGCAGCCAGACAGGGGTCGAGCAGTACTTC. It yields the protein CASSQTGVEQYF.

CDR3 sequence reads: CASSLVWWREDAYEQYF. CDR3 coding DNA: TGTGCCAGCAGCTTAGTGTGGTGGCGGGAAGACGCCTACGAGCAGTACTTC. The chain is built from TRBV7-2 and TRBJ2-5; tentatively, D is TRBD2 (6 bases). Matching the DNA end better, TRBJ2-7 makes the J call doubtful. Per germline, CDR1 SGHTA and CDR2 FQGNSA. This CDR3 has 17 residues.

This chain connects TRBV7-9 to TRBJ1-1; no clear D. The CDR3 sequence is 14 residues long. V lost 6 bases, J lost 5 bases, and 16 bases lay in between. Per the germline V gene, CDR1 is SEHNR and CDR2 is FQNEAQ (reference sequence). This chain's CDR3 is CASSPAGPRTEAFF. The CDR3 DNA reads TGTGCCAGCAGTCCCGCCGGACCGAGGACTGAAGCTTTCTTT.

Only one count was recorded for this clone. The V and J genes are TRBV4-1 and TRBJ1-1; 7 positions agree with TRBD1. This CDR3 has 17 residues. Germline-derived CDR1 and CDR2 are MGHRA and YSYEKL. V was pared by 0 bases and J by 6 bases, with 13 bases of the junction left unmatched. CDR3 nucleotides: TGCGCCAGCAGCCAAGATCGGGTTGGAGGGGGCGGATCTGAAGCTTTCTTT. It translates to CASSQDRVGGGGSEAFF.

In nucleotides, the CDR3 is TGTGCCAGCAGTTTTAGGGGTGGGTCCTACGAGCAGTACTTC. Translating it yields CASSFRGGSYEQYF. V usage is TRBV7-2 and J usage is TRBJ2-7; tentative D call: TRBD1 (5 bases). Germline V gene data show CDR1 as SGHTA and CDR2 as FQGNSA. The length of the CDR3 is 14 residues. V was shortened by 6 bases and J by 1 base, with 13 bases between the two germline ends.

The chain combines TRBV27 with TRBJ1-2; the D is unclear. V lost 1 base to trimming and J lost 4 bases, with 10 bases between them. Looked up from germline, CDR1 is MNHEY and CDR2 is SMNVEV (reference sequence). The CDR3 has 14 amino acids. CDR3 amino acids: CASSLYPSGYGYTF. CDR3 nucleotide sequence: TGTGCCAGCAGTTTATATCCCTCGGGCTATGGCTACACCTTC.

The rearrangement uses TRBV10-1 and TRBJ2-1; TRBD2 might be the D (5 bases). Trimming took 6 bases from V and 9 from J, leaving 21 bases between them. This CDR3 comprises 15 residues. Germline-derived CDR1 and CDR2 are WNHNN and SYGVQD (reference sequence). The CDR3 DNA sequence: TGCGCCAGCAGCGGAACCGACTCGATCAGCGGTGAGCAGTTCTTC. Translated: CASSGTDSISGEQFF.

The rearrangement links TRBV2 to TRBJ2-1, with TRBD2 as a possible D gene (6 bases). This CDR3 is 12 amino acids long. CDR1 is SNHLY and CDR2 is FYNNEI in the germline V gene. Between the trimmed V and J ends, which lost 3 bases and 9 bases, there was a span of 9 bases. The chain's CDR3 is CASSDISGEQFF. The DNA for the CDR3 is TGTGCCAGCAGTGACATTAGCGGTGAGCAGTTCTTC.

V is TRBV6-1 and J is TRBJ1-5; the D is unclear. Germline values: CDR1 MNHNS, CDR2 SASEGT. Trimming pared 2 bases from V and 3 bases from J, leaving 11 bases between. This CDR3 comprises 15 residues. DNA for the CDR3: TGTGCCAGCAGTGAAAGCGGGAGAGACAATCAGCCCCAGCATTTT. Its protein product is CASSESGRDNQPQHF.

This clone has just one count. The V and J genes are TRBV4-1 and TRBJ2-2, with D possibly being TRBD2 (5 bases). Per the germline V gene, CDR1 is MGHRA and CDR2 is YSYEKL. V was pared by 1 base and J by 6 bases, with 9 bases between. The CDR3 totals 14 residues. The CDR3 DNA sequence: TGCGCCAGCAGCCAAGTGGGGAGCCCCGGGGAGCTGTTTTTT. Translating gives CASSQVGSPGELFF.

The chain employs TRBV28 and TRBJ2-3; no clear D. In germline, CDR1 is MDHEN, CDR2 SYDVKM. The CDR3 length is 14 residues. V lost 5 bases, J lost 4 bases, and 13 bases lay in between. CDR3 bases: TGTGCCAGCAGTACCCGGTTCGAGCCAGATACGCAGTATTTT. This encodes CASSTRFEPDTQYF.

V gene TRBV7-9 combines with J gene TRBJ2-1, with D possibly TRBD2 on 5 matching bases. V was cut by 7 bases and J by 7 bases, with 23 bases left in between. CDR1 and CDR2 from the germline V gene are SEHNR and FQNEAQ (reference sequence). The length of the CDR3 is 16 residues. The CDR3 DNA reads as TGTGCCAGCAACCCCCCCGACGGGGTGGGAAGTAATGAGCAGTTCTTC. It yields the protein CASNPPDGVGSNEQFF.

The chain combines TRBV28 with TRBJ2-7, with 11 bases that match TRBD2. Germline CDR1 and CDR2: MDHEN and SYDVKM. This CDR3 spans 13 amino acids. V shed 4 bases, J shed 4 bases, and the junction held 0 bases outside the gene matches. CDR3 region: CASSSSGRYEQYF. CDR3 DNA sequence: TGTGCCAGCAGTTCTAGCGGGAGGTACGAGCAGTACTTC. The full variable domain, rest sourced from reference TRBV28 and TRBJ2-7, is DVKVTQSSRYLVKRTGEKVFLECVQDMDHENMFWYRQDPGLGLRLIYFSYDVKMKEKGDIPEGYSVSREKKERFSLILESASTNQTSMYLCASSSSGRYEQYFGPGTRLTVT.

In nucleotides, the CDR3 is TGTGCCAGCAGTAAAGGGGTGTACGAGCAGTACTTC. It yields the protein CASSKGVYEQYF. V gene TRBV6-1 combines with J gene TRBJ2-5, with D possibly TRBD1 on 5 matching bases. The assigned J gene may be wrong: the sequence end matches TRBJ2-7 better. This CDR3 has 12 residues. Germline values: CDR1 MNHNS, CDR2 SASEGT.

The V and J genes are TRBV7-9 and TRBJ1-1; TRBD1 aligns across 9 bases. Losses at the gene ends were 3 bases for V and 5 bases for J; bases not matched to a gene: 4. Germline V gives CDR1 SEHNR, CDR2 FQNEAQ (reference sequence). The CDR3 is made up of 14 amino acids. CDR3 loop: CASSFVTGGTEAFF. Here the CDR3 DNA reads TGTGCCAGCAGCTTCGTGACAGGGGGGACTGAAGCTTTCTTT. Full variable domain (remainder filled in from reference TRBV7-9 and TRBJ1-1): DTGVSQNPRHKITKRGQNVTFRCDPISEHNRLYWYRQTLGQGPEFLTYFQNEAQLEKSRLLSDRFSAERPKGSFSTLEIQRTEQGDSAMYLCASSFVTGGTEAFFGQGTRLTVV.

The chain couples TRBV7-9 to TRBJ2-7; D perhaps matches TRBD2 (5 bases). The CDR3 is made up of 15 amino acids. Germline values: CDR1 SEHNR, CDR2 FQNEAQ (reference sequence). The V end was cut by 5 bases, the J end by 5 bases, with 19 bases between. DNA for the CDR3: TGTGCCAGCAGCCCTCGATACAGCGTTAGCGACGAGCAGTACTTC. Translation: CASSPRYSVSDEQYF.

On this clone itself: The sample has other DNA sequences that encode this CDR3 too. V gene TRBV9 combines with J gene TRBJ2-7, with 7 bases lining up with TRBD2. This CDR3 contains 14 residues. Germline loops: CDR1 SGDLS, CDR2 YYNGEE. Trimming took 4 bases from V and 2 from J; bases not matched to a gene: 6. CDR3: CASSLGGGTYEQYF. CDR3 sequence (DNA): TGTGCCAGCAGCCTGGGGGGAGGGACCTACGAGCAGTACTTC.

The J gene is TRBJ2-7, the V gene TRBV13; a weak D match, TRBD2 (6 bases). The CDR3 is 15 residues long. CDR1 is PRHDT and CDR2 is FYEKMQ in the germline V gene (reference sequence). V lost 1 base and J 2 bases, leaving 12 bases between the germline ends. CDR3 bases: TGTGCCAGCAGCTTAGAAGGCGGAGGGACCTACGAGCAGTACTTC. Translating it yields CASSLEGGGTYEQYF.

Notes on this clone: Different DNA sequences within this sample yield the same CDR3. The chain employs TRBV7-9 and TRBJ2-7; D is unresolved. Germline V gene sequence: CDR1 SEHNR, CDR2 FQNEAQ (reference sequence). The ends were cut back, 5 bases at V and 4 bases at J, with 6 bases in the middle. This CDR3 has 11 amino acids. The CDR3 DNA is TGTGCCAGCAGCCTGACATACGAGCAGTACTTC. It encodes CASSLTYEQYF. Full variable domain (remainder filled in from reference TRBV7-9 and TRBJ2-7): DTGVSQNPRHKITKRGQNVTFRCDPISEHNRLYWYRQTLGQGPEFLTYFQNEAQLEKSRLLSDRFSAERPKGSFSTLEIQRTEQGDSAMYLCASSLTYEQYFGPGTRLTVT.

The rearrangement links TRBV13 to TRBJ2-1; unclear D gene. This CDR3 spans 13 amino acids. Trimming stripped 3 bases from V and 6 bases from J, with 9 bases between. Germline V gives CDR1 PRHDT, CDR2 FYEKMQ (reference sequence). The DNA of the CDR3 is TGTGCCAGCAGCTTGGTACCCATCAATGAGCAGTTCTTC. Its translation is CASSLVPINEQFF.

The chain recombines TRBV2 with TRBJ2-7; tentative D call: TRBD2 (5 bases). The CDR3 is 13 residues long. The V and J ends lost 6 bases and 4 bases respectively, with 13 bases between them. Germline V lookup: CDR1 SNHLY, CDR2 FYNNEI. The CDR3, as DNA: TGTGCCAGCAGGGGCCTGGGGAGATACGAGCAGTACTTC. It specifies CASRGLGRYEQYF.

In DNA, the CDR3 is TGTGCCAGCAGCTTAAGGCTCCTCGGGTCAAAGAGCTCCTACGAGCAGTACTTC. Its protein product is CASSLRLLGSKSSYEQYF. The chain combines TRBV7-8 with TRBJ2-7; D is undetermined. CDR3 length: 18 residues. V dropped 2 bases and J dropped 0 bases, with 20 bases sitting between them. The germline gives CDR1 SGHVS, CDR2 FQNEAQ.

The V gene is TRBV21-1, the J gene TRBJ2-7; the D call in the table, TRBD1, was not verified against the DNA. TRBV21-1 is a recognized pseudogene. There are 16 residues in the CDR3. In nucleotides, the CDR3 is TGTGCCAGCAGCAACCCCCCCGGACAGGGGGCCTACGAGCAGTACTTC. Amino acids: CASSNPPGQGAYEQYF.

J is TRBJ2-1 and V is TRBV9; 15 bases agree with TRBD2. V trimming: 3 bases; J trimming: 9 bases; junction bases outside the gene matches: 7. CDR1 is SGDLS, CDR2 YYNGEE, per germline. The CDR3 contains 16 residues. The CDR3 protein is CASSGGTSGRLAEQFF. The CDR3 nucleotides are TGTGCCAGCAGCGGAGGGACTAGCGGGAGGCTGGCTGAGCAGTTCTTC.